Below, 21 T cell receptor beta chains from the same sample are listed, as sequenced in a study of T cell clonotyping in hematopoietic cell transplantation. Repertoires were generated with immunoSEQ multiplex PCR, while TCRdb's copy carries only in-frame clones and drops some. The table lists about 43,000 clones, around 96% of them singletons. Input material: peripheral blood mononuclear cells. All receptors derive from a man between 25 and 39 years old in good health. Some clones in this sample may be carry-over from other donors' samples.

The CDR3 is CASSGQGVNTEAFF. In DNA, the CDR3 is TGTGCCAGCAGTGGGCAGGGCGTGAACACTGAAGCTTTCTTT. The V call is TRBV11-3, the J call TRBJ1-1; D is possibly TRBD1 (5 bases). Per germline, CDR1 SGHNT and CDR2 YENEEA. The ends were cut back, 6 bases at V and 0 bases at J, with 11 bases in the middle. The CDR3 consists of 14 residues.

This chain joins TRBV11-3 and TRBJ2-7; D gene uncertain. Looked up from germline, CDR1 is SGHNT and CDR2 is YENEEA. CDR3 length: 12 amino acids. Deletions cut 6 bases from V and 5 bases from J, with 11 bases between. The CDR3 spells CASRDGWNEQYF. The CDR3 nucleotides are TGTGCCAGCAGAGACGGGTGGAACGAGCAGTACTTC.

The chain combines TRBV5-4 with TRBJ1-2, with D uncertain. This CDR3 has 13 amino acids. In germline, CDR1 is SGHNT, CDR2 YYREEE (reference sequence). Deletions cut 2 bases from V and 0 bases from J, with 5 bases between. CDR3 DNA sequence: TGTGCCAGCAGCTTCGAACCTAACTATGGCTACACCTTC. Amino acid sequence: CASSFEPNYGYTF.

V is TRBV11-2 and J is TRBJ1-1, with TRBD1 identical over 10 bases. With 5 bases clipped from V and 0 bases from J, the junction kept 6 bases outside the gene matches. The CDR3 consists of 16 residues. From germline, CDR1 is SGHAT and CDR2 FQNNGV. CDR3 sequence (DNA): TGTGCCAGCAGCCCTCGGGACAGGGGAATGAACACTGAAGCTTTCTTT. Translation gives CASSPRDRGMNTEAFF.

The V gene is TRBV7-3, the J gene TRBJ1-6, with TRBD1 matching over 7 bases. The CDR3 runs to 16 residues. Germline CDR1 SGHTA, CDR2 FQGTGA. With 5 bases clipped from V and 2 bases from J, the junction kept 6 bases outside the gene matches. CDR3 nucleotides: TGTGCCAGCAGCCAGACAGGGCTCACCTATAATTCACCCCTCCACTTT. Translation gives CASSQTGLTYNSPLHF.

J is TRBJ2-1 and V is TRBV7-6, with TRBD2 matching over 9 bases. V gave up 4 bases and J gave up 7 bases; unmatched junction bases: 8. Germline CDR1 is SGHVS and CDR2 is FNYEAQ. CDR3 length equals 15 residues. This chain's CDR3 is CASSSERTSENEQFF. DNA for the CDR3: TGTGCCAGCAGCTCAGAACGGACTAGCGAGAATGAGCAGTTCTTC. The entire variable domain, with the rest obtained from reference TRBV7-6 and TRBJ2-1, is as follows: GAGVSQSPRYKVTKRGQDVALRCDPISGHVSLYWYRQALGQGPEFLTYFNYEAQQDKSGLPNDRFSAERPEGSISTLTIQRTEQRDSAMYRCASSSERTSENEQFFGPGTRLTVL.

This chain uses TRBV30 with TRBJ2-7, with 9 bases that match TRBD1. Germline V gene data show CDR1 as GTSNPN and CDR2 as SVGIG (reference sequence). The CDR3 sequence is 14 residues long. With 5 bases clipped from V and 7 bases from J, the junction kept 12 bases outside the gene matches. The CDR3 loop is CAWDPGQGLGEQYF. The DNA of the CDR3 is TGTGCCTGGGATCCGGGACAGGGTTTGGGGGAGCAGTACTTC. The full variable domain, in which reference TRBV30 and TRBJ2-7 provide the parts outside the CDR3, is SQTIHQWPATLVQPVGSPLSLECTVEGTSNPNLYWYRQAAGRGLQLLFYSVGIGQISSEVPQNLSASRPQDRQFILSSKKLLLSDSGFYLCAWDPGQGLGEQYFGPGTRLTVT.

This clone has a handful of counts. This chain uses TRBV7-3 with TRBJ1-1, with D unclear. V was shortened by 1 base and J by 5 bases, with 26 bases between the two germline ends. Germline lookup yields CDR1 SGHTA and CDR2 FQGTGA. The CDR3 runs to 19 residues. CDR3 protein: CASSLNGGRGGRVGTEAFF. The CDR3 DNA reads TGTGCCAGCAGCTTAAATGGCGGGCGGGGTGGAAGAGTTGGGACTGAAGCTTTCTTT.

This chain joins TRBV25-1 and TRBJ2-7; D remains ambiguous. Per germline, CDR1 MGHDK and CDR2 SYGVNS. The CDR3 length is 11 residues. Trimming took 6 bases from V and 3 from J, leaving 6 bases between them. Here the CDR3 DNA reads TGTGCCAGCAGGGTAAACTACGAGCAGTACTTC. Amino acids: CASRVNYEQYF.

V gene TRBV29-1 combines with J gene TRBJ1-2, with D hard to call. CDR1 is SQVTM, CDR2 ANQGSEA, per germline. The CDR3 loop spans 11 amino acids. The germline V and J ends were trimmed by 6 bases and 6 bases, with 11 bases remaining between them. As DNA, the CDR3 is TGCAGCGTCGGCCCCGAGGATGGCTACACCTTC. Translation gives CSVGPEDGYTF.

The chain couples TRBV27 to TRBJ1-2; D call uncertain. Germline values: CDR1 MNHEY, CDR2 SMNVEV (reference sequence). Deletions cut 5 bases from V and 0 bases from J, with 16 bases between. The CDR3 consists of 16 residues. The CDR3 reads CASSHRPQLANYGYTF. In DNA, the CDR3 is TGTGCCAGCAGTCACCGTCCACAGCTAGCTAACTATGGCTACACCTTC.

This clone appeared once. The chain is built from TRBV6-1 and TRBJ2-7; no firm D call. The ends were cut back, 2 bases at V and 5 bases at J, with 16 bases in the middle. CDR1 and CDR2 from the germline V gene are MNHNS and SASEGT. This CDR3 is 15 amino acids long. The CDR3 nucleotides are TGTGCCAGCAGTGAAAGGTCAAGAAACCCCAACGAGCAGTACTTC. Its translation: CASSERSRNPNEQYF.

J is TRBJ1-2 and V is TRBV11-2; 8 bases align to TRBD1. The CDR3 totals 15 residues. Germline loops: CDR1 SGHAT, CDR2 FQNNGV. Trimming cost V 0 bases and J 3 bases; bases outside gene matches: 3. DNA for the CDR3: TGTGCCAGCAGCTTAGATGGGACAGGCGACTATGGCTACACCTTC. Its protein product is CASSLDGTGDYGYTF.

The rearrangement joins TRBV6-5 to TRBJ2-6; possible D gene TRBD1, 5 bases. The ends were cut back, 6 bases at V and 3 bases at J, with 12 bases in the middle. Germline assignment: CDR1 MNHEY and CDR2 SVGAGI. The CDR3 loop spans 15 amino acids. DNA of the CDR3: TGTGCCAGCAGGCCCGACAGCGATGGGGCCAACGTCCTGACTTTC. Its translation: CASRPDSDGANVLTF.

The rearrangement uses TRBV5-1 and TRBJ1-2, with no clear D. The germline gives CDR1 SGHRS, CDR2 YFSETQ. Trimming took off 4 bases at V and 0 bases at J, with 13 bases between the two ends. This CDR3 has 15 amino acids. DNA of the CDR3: TGCGCCAGCAGCGTCGATAGGCAGACTAACTATGGCTACACCTTC. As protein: CASSVDRQTNYGYTF.

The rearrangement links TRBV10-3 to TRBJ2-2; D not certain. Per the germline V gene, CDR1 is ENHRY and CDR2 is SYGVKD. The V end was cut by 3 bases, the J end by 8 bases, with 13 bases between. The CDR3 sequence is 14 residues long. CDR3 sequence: CAISDAAYRGELFF. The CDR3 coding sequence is TGTGCCATCAGTGATGCGGCATATAGGGGGGAGCTGTTTTTT.

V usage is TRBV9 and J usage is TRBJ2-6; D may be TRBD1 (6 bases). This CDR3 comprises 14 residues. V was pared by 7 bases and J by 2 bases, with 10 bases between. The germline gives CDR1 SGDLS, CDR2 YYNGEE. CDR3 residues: CASATGPGANVLTF. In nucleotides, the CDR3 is TGTGCCAGCGCAACAGGGCCTGGGGCCAACGTCCTGACTTTC.

CDR3 residues: CASSPLADNEQFF. CDR3 nucleotides: TGTGCCAGCAGCCCTCTAGCGGACAATGAGCAGTTCTTC. This chain uses TRBV11-3 with TRBJ2-1; TRBD2 aligns across 7 bases. The germline V gene encodes CDR1 SGHNT and CDR2 YENEEA. The CDR3 has 13 residues. V shed 5 bases and J 5 bases; nucleotides not matched to a gene: 3.

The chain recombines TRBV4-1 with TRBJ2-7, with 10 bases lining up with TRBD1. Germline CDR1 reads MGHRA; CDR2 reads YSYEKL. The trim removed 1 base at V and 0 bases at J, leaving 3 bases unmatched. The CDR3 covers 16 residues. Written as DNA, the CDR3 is TGCGCCAGCAGCCAAGGGGACAGGGGCCTCTCCTACGAGCAGTACTTC. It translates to CASSQGDRGLSYEQYF.

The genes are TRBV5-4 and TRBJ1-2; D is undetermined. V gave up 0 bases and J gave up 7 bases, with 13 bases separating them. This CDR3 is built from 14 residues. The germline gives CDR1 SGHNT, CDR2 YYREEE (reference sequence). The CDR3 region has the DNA TGTGCCAGCAGCTTGGTGGGCCCAGCAGCTGGCTACACCTTC. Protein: CASSLVGPAAGYTF.

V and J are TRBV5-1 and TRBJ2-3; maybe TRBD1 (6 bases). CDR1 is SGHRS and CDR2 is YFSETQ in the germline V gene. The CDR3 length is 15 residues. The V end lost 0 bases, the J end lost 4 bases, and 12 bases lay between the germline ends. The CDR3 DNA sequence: TGCGCCAGCAGCTTGGACGGGACACTTTCAGATACGCAGTATTTT. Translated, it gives CASSLDGTLSDTQYF.